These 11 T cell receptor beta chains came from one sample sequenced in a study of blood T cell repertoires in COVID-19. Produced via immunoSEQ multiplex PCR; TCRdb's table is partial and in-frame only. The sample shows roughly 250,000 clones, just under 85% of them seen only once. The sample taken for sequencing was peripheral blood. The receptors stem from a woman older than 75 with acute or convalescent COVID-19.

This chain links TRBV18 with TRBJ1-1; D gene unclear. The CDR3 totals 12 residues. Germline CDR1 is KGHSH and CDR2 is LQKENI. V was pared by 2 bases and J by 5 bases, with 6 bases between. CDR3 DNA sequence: TGTGCCAGCTCACCAGGGAGGACTGAAGCTTTCTTT. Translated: CASSPGRTEAFF.

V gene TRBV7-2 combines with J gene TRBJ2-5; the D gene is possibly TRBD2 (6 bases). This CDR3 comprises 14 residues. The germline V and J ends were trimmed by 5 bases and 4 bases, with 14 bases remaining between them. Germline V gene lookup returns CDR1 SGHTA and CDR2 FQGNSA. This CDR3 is CASSLMDYLETQYF. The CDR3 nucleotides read TGTGCCAGCAGCCTCATGGACTATTTAGAGACCCAGTACTTC.

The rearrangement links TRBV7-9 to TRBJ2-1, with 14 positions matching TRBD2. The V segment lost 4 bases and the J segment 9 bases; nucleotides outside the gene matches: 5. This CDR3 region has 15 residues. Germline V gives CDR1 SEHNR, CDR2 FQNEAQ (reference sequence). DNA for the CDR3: TGTGCCAGCAGCTGGCCGGGACTAGCGGGAGTTGAGCAGTTCTTC. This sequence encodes CASSWPGLAGVEQFF. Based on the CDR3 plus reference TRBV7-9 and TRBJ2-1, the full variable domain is DTGVSQNPRHKITKRGQNVTFRCDPISEHNRLYWYRQTLGQGPEFLTYFQNEAQLEKSRLLSDRFSAERPKGSFSTLEIQRTEQGDSAMYLCASSWPGLAGVEQFFGPGTRLTVL.

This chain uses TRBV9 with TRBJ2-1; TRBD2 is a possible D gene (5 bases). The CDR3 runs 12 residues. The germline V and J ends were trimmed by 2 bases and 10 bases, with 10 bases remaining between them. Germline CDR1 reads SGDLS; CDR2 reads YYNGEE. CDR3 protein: CASSVSEGEQFF. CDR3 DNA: TGTGCCAGCAGCGTTTCAGAGGGAGAGCAGTTCTTC.

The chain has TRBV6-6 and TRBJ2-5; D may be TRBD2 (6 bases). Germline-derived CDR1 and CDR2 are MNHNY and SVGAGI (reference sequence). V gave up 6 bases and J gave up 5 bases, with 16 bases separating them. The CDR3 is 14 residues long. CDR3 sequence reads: CASRGAGGRETQYF. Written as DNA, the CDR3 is TGTGCCAGCAGAGGGGCAGGAGGGCGCGAGACCCAGTACTTC.

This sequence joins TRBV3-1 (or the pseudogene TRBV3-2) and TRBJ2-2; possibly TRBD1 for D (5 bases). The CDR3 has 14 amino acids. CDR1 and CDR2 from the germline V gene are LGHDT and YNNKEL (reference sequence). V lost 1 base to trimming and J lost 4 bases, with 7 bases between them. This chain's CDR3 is CASSQVRGTGELFF. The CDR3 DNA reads TGTGCCAGCAGCCAAGTTAGGGGCACCGGGGAGCTGTTTTTT.

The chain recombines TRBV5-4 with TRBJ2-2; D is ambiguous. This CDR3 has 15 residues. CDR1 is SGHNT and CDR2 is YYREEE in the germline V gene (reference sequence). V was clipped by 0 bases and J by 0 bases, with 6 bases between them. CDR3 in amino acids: CASSLARSNTGELFF. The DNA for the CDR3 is TGTGCCAGCAGCTTGGCTAGATCGAACACCGGGGAGCTGTTTTTT.

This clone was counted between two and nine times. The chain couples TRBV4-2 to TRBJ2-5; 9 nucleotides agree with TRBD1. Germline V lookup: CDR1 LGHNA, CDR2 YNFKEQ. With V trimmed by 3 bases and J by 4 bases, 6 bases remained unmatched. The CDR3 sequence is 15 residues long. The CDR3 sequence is CASSQTGGLGETQYF. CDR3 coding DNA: TGTGCCAGCAGCCAGACAGGGGGTTTGGGAGAGACCCAGTACTTC.

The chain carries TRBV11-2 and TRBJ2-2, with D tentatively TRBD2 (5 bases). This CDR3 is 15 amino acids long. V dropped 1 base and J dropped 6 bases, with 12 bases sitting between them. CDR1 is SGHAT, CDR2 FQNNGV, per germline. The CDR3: CASSLVAGLAGELFF. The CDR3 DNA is TGTGCCAGCAGCTTAGTCGCGGGTTTAGCCGGGGAGCTGTTTTTT.

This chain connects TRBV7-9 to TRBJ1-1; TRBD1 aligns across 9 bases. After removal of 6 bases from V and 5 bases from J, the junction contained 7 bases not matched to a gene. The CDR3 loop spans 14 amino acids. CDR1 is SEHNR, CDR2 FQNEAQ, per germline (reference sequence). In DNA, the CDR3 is TGTGCCAGCAGAGATACAGGGGGCCGGACTGAAGCTTTCTTT. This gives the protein CASRDTGGRTEAFF.

CDR3 DNA: TGCGCCAGCAGCCTTGACAGGGGCGAGCAGTTCTTC. It is translated as CASSLDRGEQFF. The chain links TRBV5-1 to TRBJ2-1; 8 bases fit TRBD1. This CDR3 spans 12 amino acids. The J segment lost 10 bases and the V segment lost 4 bases, leaving 4 bases of the junction unmatched. Germline CDR1 is SGHRS and CDR2 is YFSETQ.